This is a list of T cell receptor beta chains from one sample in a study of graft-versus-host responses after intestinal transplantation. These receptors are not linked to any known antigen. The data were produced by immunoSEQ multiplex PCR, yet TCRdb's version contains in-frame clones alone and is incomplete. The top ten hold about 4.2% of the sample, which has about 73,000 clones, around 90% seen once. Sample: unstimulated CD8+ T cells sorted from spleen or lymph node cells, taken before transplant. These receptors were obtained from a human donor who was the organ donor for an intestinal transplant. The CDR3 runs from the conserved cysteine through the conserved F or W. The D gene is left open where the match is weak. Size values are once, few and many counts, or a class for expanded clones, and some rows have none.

CDR3: CASSTASGGDARYNEQFF
DNA: TGTGCCAGCAGCACGGCTAGCGGGGGGGACGCGAGGTACAATGAGCAGTTCTTC
V: TRBV13
J: TRBJ2-1
D: TRBD2
size: NA

CDR3: CASSLARGLAKETQYF
DNA: TGTGCCAGCAGCTTAGCGCGGGGACTAGCGAAAGAGACCCAGTACTTC
V: TRBV7-8
J: TRBJ2-5
D: TRBD2
size: NA

CDR3: CASSAWGVSTDTQYF
DNA: TGTGCCAGCAGTGCTTGGGGGGTAAGCACAGATACGCAGTATTTT
V: TRBV28
J: TRBJ2-3
D: NA
size: few

CDR3: CASSVDLAGDGETQYF
DNA: TGTGCCAGCAGCGTGGATCTAGCGGGGGACGGCGAGACCCAGTACTTC
V: TRBV9
J: TRBJ2-5
D: TRBD2
size: once

CDR3: CASSFLEVFVVTGELFF
DNA: TGTGCCAGCAGCTTTTTAGAGGTTTTCGTGGTTACCGGGGAGCTGTTTTTT
V: TRBV7-6
J: TRBJ2-2
D: NA
size: NA

CDR3: CSVEGGGAGTDTQYF
DNA: TGCAGCGTTGAGGGCGGGGGGGCCGGCACAGATACGCAGTATTTT
V: TRBV29-1
J: TRBJ2-3
D: TRBD2
size: NA

CDR3: CASSLSSTGRNNQPQHF
DNA: TGTGCCAGCAGTTTGAGTTCGACAGGTAGGAACAATCAGCCCCAGCATTTT
V: TRBV28
J: TRBJ1-5
D: NA
size: NA

CDR3: CASSDDAGTGSGYTF
DNA: TGTGCCAGCAGTGACGATGCCGGGACAGGGTCAGGCTACACCTTC
V: TRBV6-4
J: TRBJ1-2
D: TRBD1
size: NA

CDR3: CSVGGTSGGHQETQYF
DNA: TGCAGCGTAGGTGGGACTAGCGGGGGGCACCAAGAGACCCAGTACTTC
V: TRBV29-1
J: TRBJ2-5
D: TRBD2
size: NA

CDR3: CASSPPEFNSNQPQHF
DNA: TGTGCCAGCTCTCCACCGGAGTTTAATAGCAATCAGCCCCAGCATTTT
V: TRBV28
J: TRBJ1-5
D: NA
size: once

CDR3: CASSLTLSSSGDNQPQHF
DNA: TGTGCCAGCAGTTTAACTTTATCTAGCTCAGGGGACAATCAGCCCCAGCATTTT
V: TRBV28
J: TRBJ1-5
D: NA
size: NA

CDR3: CASSWGRVNNSPLHF
DNA: TGTGCCAGCAGCTGGGGCAGGGTCAATAATTCACCCCTCCACTTT
V: TRBV7-9
J: TRBJ1-6
D: NA
size: NA

CDR3: CASSQDVGSGGSPLHF
DNA: TGTGCCAGCAGCCAAGACGTCGGGTCCGGAGGCTCACCCCTCCACTTT
V: TRBV4-2
J: TRBJ1-6
D: NA
size: once

CDR3: CASRGQGSNQPQHF
DNA: TGTGCCAGCAGGGGACAGGGCAGCAATCAGCCCCAGCATTTT
V: TRBV6-5
J: TRBJ1-5
D: TRBD1
size: NA

CDR3: CASSLWTGGPDTQYF
DNA: TGTGCCAGCAGCTTATGGACAGGGGGCCCAGATACGCAGTATTTT
V: TRBV11-2
J: TRBJ2-3
D: TRBD1
size: NA

CDR3: CASSASGETDTQYF
DNA: TGTGCCAGCAGCGCGAGCGGGGAAACAGATACGCAGTATTTT
V: TRBV9
J: TRBJ2-3
D: TRBD2
size: NA

CDR3: CASSPDGTPEQYF
DNA: TGTGCCAGCAGCCCCGATGGGACACCGGAGCAGTATTTT
V: TRBV7-9
J: TRBJ2-3
D: NA
size: NA

CDR3: CASTPRPAGTIDTQYF
DNA: TGTGCCAGTACCCCGCGGCCAGCGGGGACAATCGATACGCAGTATTTT
V: TRBV19
J: TRBJ2-3
D: NA
size: NA

CDR3: CATSREGGSVRETQYF
DNA: TGTGCCACCAGCAGAGAAGGGGGATCGGTGAGAGAGACCCAGTACTTC
V: TRBV15
J: TRBJ2-5
D: NA
size: NA

CDR3: CASSGDSTGELFF
DNA: TGTGCCAGCAGCGGGGACAGCACCGGGGAGCTGTTTTTT
V: TRBV5-6
J: TRBJ2-2
D: TRBD1
size: NA

CDR3: CASSSTEINQPQHF
DNA: TGCGCCAGCAGCTCGACTGAGATCAATCAGCCCCAGCATTTT
V: TRBV4-1
J: TRBJ1-5
D: NA
size: NA

CDR3: CASSGGEGHNSPLHF
DNA: TGTGCCAGCAGCGGGGGGGAGGGCCATAATTCACCCCTCCACTTT
V: TRBV9
J: TRBJ1-6
D: NA
size: NA

CDR3: CSVVGEVTDTQYF
DNA: TGCAGCGTTGTCGGGGAGGTCACAGATACGCAGTATTTT
V: TRBV29-1
J: TRBJ2-3
D: NA
size: NA

CDR3: CASSLDGSYGYTF
DNA: TGTGCCAGCAGCTTAGACGGTTCCTATGGCTACACCTTC
V: TRBV7-2
J: TRBJ1-2
D: NA
size: NA

CDR3: CASSLGQPKTQYF
DNA: TGTGCCAGCAGTTTGGGGCAGCCGAAGACCCAGTACTTC
V: TRBV6-5
J: TRBJ2-5
D: NA
size: NA

CDR3: CASSFGTRQETQYF
DNA: TGCGCCAGCAGCTTCGGGACTCGCCAAGAGACCCAGTACTTC
V: TRBV5-1
J: TRBJ2-5
D: NA
size: NA

CDR3: CASNLGSGGAHGYTF
DNA: TGTGCCAGCAATCTAGGATCGGGGGGGGCGCATGGCTACACCTTC
V: TRBV6-6
J: TRBJ1-2
D: NA
size: once

CDR3: CASSAQSGGATDTQYF
DNA: TGTGCCAGCAGTGCCCAAAGCGGGGGGGCCACAGATACGCAGTATTTT
V: TRBV6-4
J: TRBJ2-3
D: TRBD2
size: once

CDR3: CASSQERDNEQFF
DNA: TGTGCCAGCAGCCAAGAACGGGACAATGAGCAGTTCTTC
V: TRBV4-2
J: TRBJ2-1
D: NA
size: NA

CDR3: CASSSPGQGTGELFF
DNA: TGTGCCAGCAGCTCCCCGGGACAGGGGACCGGGGAGCTGTTTTTT
V: TRBV11-2
J: TRBJ2-2
D: TRBD1
size: NA

CDR3: CASSQGLNTEAFF
DNA: TGTGCCAGTTCCCAGGGGCTGAACACTGAAGCTTTCTTT
V: TRBV19
J: TRBJ1-1
D: NA
size: NA

CDR3: CASSLGTGDYNSPLHF
DNA: TGTGCCAGCAGCTTAGGGACAGGGGACTATAATTCACCCCTCCACTTT
V: TRBV11-2
J: TRBJ1-6
D: TRBD1
size: NA

CDR3: CASSLIAQGLVSTEAFF
DNA: TGCGCCAGCAGCCTAATTGCCCAGGGTTTGGTGAGCACTGAAGCTTTCTTT
V: TRBV5-1
J: TRBJ1-1
D: NA
size: NA

CDR3: CASIAEGNSNQPQHF
DNA: TGTGCCAGCATCGCGGAGGGAAATAGCAATCAGCCCCAGCATTTT
V: TRBV27
J: TRBJ1-5
D: NA
size: NA

CDR3: CASSGRDRGFSGNTIYF
DNA: TGTGCCAGCAGCGGGCGGGACAGGGGGTTCTCTGGAAACACCATATATTTT
V: TRBV28
J: TRBJ1-3
D: TRBD1
size: NA

CDR3: CASSEAEGYQGLGYGYTF
DNA: TGTGCCAGCAGTGAAGCGGAAGGTTACCAGGGGCTTGGGTATGGCTACACCTTC
V: TRBV6-1
J: TRBJ1-2
D: NA
size: NA

CDR3: CASSVGSGDTGELFF
DNA: TGTGCCAGCAGCGTGGGGAGTGGTGACACCGGGGAGCTGTTTTTT
V: TRBV9
J: TRBJ2-2
D: NA
size: NA

CDR3: CASWAGSDTGELFF
DNA: TGTGCCAGCTGGGCAGGGTCGGACACCGGGGAGCTGTTTTTT
V: TRBV2
J: TRBJ2-2
D: NA
size: NA

CDR3: CASSVNPLGQGNYGYTF
DNA: TGTGCCAGCAGTGTCAATCCCCTGGGACAGGGAAACTATGGCTACACCTTC
V: TRBV28
J: TRBJ1-2
D: TRBD1
size: NA

CDR3: CASSLGPSGTRTDTQYF
DNA: TGCGCCAGCAGCTTGGGTCCTAGCGGGACTCGCACAGATACGCAGTATTTT
V: TRBV5-1
J: TRBJ2-3
D: TRBD2
size: NA

CDR3: CATSREIAGAYNEQFF
DNA: TGTGCCACCAGCAGGGAGATAGCGGGGGCCTACAATGAGCAGTTCTTC
V: TRBV15
J: TRBJ2-1
D: TRBD2
size: NA

CDR3: CSAQGQGYDGYTF
DNA: TGCAGCGCTCAGGGACAGGGGTATGATGGCTACACCTTC
V: TRBV29-1
J: TRBJ1-2
D: TRBD1
size: NA

CDR3: CASSLETSGAYNEQFF
DNA: TGTGCCAGCAGCTTAGAAACCAGCGGAGCATACAATGAGCAGTTCTTC
V: TRBV11-2
J: TRBJ2-1
D: NA
size: NA

CDR3: CAISEVEGPNQPQHF
DNA: TGTGCCATCAGTGAAGTGGAGGGCCCCAATCAGCCCCAGCATTTT
V: TRBV10-3
J: TRBJ1-5
D: NA
size: NA

CDR3: CASSERNDGMKNEQFF
DNA: TGCGCCAGCAGTGAGAGGAATGACGGGATGAAGAATGAGCAGTTCTTC
V: TRBV10-1
J: TRBJ2-1
D: NA
size: NA

CDR3: CASSSPFGTTNTGELFF
DNA: TGTGCCAGCAGCTCCCCCTTTGGGACTACTAACACCGGGGAGCTGTTTTTT
V: TRBV11-2
J: TRBJ2-2
D: TRBD2
size: NA

CDR3: CASSLGGGENEKLFF
DNA: TGTGCCAGCAGCTTAGGAGGCGGAGAGAATGAAAAACTGTTTTTT
V: TRBV7-6
J: TRBJ1-4
D: NA
size: NA